These 3 T cell receptor beta chains originate from one sample sequenced in a study of blood T cell repertoires in COVID-19. Repertoires were generated with immunoSEQ multiplex PCR, while TCRdb's copy carries only in-frame clones and drops some. The sample lists around 160,000 clones, 88% seen once, with 1.2% in the top ten. The specimen was PBMCs or T cells enriched from blood (not recorded which). These receptors all come from a woman in her twenties or thirties with acute COVID-19.

The DNA for the CDR3 is TGTGCCATCAGCCGGGACAGGGGCTATGGCTACACCTTC. It is translated as CAISRDRGYGYTF. The chain employs TRBV10-3 and TRBJ1-2; 10 bases fit TRBD1. CDR3 length: 13 residues. Germline V gives CDR1 ENHRY, CDR2 SYGVKD. The ends lost 6 bases at V and 4 bases at J; junction bases unmatched: 2.

A single count supports this clone. The rearrangement links TRBV6-2 or TRBV6-3 to TRBJ1-1; D remains unclear. The CDR3 is made up of 14 amino acids. The V end lost 2 bases, the J end lost 1 base, and 8 bases lay between the germline ends. Germline CDR1 reads MNHEY; CDR2 reads SVGEGT. The CDR3 nucleotides read TGTGCCAGCAGTTACCCGCGCGGGAACACTGAAGCTTTCTTT. This sequence encodes CASSYPRGNTEAFF.

This chain uses TRBV5-1 with TRBJ1-2; D might be TRBD1 (5 bases). The CDR3 is 15 amino acids. From germline, CDR1 is SGHRS and CDR2 YFSETQ. Deletions cut 2 bases from V and 4 bases from J, with 15 bases between. For the CDR3, the DNA is TGCGCCAGCAGCTTACAAAACGGGGGGATCTATGGCTACACCTTC. Translation: CASSLQNGGIYGYTF.